Below, one T cell receptor (beta chain) is given with its context. The CDR3 is made up of 13 amino acids. Trimming removed 2 bases at V and 5 bases at J, with 10 bases between. Germline V CDR1 and CDR2: SEHNR, FQNEAQ (reference sequence). Assay: immunoSEQ multiplex PCR; the TCRdb copy retains only in-frame clones and omits some. The data show 130,000 or so clones, roughly 89% seen once. The sample comes from a study of cytomegalovirus exposure and HLA in healthy donors. The chain recombines TRBV7-9 with TRBJ2-7; tentative D call: TRBD1 (5 bases). Sequencing was done on a sample of PBMCs. The clonotype was recovered from a man younger than 45 in good health and CMV-seronegative. CDR3 protein: CASSLTQENEQYF. CDR3 nucleotide sequence: TGTGCCAGCAGCTTAACACAGGAAAACGAGCAGTACTTC.